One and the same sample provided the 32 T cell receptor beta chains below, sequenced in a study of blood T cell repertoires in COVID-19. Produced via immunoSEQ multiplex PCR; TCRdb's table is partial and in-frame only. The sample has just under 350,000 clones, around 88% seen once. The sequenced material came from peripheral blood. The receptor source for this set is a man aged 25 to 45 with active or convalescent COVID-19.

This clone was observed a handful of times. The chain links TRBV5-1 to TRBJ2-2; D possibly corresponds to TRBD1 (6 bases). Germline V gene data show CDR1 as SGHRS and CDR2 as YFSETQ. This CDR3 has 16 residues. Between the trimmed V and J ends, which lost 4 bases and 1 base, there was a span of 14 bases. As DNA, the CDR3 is TGCGCCAGCAGCCCCCGACAGGAAAGGAACACCGGGGAGCTGTTTTTT. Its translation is CASSPRQERNTGELFF. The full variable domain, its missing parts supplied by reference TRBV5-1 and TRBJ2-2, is KAGVTQTPRYLIKTRGQQVTLSCSPISGHRSVSWYQQTPGQGLQFLFEYFSETQRNKGNFPGRFSGRQFSNSRSEMNVSTLELGDSALYLCASSPRQERNTGELFFGEGSRLTVL.

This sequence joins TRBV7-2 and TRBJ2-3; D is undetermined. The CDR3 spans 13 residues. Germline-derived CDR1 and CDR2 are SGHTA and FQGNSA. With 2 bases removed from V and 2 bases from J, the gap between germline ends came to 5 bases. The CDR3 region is CASSLSVTDTQYF. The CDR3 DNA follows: TGTGCCAGCAGCTTATCGGTCACAGATACGCAGTATTTT.

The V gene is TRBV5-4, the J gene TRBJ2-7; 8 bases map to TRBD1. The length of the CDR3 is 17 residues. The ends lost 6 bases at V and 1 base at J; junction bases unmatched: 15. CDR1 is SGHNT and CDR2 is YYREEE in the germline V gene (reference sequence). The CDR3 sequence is CASIRISRQGSSYEQYF. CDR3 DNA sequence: TGTGCCAGCATCCGTATTTCCCGACAGGGGTCTTCCTACGAGCAGTACTTC.

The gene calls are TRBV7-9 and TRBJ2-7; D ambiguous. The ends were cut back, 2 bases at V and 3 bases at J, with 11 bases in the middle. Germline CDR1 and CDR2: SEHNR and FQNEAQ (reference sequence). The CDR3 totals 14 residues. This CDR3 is CASSLPGRGYEQYF. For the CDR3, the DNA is TGTGCCAGCAGCTTACCCGGCAGAGGCTACGAGCAGTACTTC.

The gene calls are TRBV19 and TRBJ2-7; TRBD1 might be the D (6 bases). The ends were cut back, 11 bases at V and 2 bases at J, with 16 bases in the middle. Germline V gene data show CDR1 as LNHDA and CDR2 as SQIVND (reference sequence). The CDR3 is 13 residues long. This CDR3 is CAASRQDPYEQYF. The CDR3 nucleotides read TGTGCCGCCTCTCGACAGGATCCCTACGAGCAGTACTTC. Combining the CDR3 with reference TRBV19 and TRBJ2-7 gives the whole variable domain DGGITQSPKYLFRKEGQNVTLSCEQNLNHDAMYWYRQDPGQGLRLIYYSQIVNDFQKGDIAEGYSVSREKKESFPLTVTSAQKNPTAFYLCAASRQDPYEQYFGPGTRLTVT.

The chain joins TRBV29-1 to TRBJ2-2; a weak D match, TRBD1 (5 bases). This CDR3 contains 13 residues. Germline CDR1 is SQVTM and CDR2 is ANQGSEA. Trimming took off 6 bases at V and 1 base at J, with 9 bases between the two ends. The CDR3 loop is CSVGPQNTGELFF. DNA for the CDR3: TGCAGCGTGGGGCCCCAGAACACCGGGGAGCTGTTTTTT.

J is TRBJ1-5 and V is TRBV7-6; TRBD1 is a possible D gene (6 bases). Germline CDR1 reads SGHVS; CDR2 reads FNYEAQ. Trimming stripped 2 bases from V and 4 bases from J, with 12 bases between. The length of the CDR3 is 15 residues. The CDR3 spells CASSLMGAGNQPQHF. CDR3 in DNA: TGTGCCAGCAGCTTAATGGGGGCAGGGAATCAGCCCCAGCATTTT. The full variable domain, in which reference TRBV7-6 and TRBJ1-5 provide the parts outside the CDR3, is GAGVSQSPRYKVTKRGQDVALRCDPISGHVSLYWYRQALGQGPEFLTYFNYEAQQDKSGLPNDRFSAERPEGSISTLTIQRTEQRDSAMYRCASSLMGAGNQPQHFGDGTRLSIL.

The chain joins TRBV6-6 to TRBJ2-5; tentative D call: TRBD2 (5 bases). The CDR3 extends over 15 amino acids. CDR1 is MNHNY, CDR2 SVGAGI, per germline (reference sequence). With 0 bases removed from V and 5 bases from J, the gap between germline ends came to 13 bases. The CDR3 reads CASSYSTLAGETQYF. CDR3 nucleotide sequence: TGTGCCAGCAGTTACTCGACGCTAGCCGGGGAGACCCAGTACTTC.

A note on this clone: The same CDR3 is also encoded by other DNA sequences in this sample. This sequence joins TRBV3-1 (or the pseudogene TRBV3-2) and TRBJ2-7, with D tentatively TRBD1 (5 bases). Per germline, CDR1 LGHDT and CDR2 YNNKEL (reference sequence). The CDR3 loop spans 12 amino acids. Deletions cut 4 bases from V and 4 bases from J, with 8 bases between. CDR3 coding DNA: TGTGCCAGCAGCCCAGGGTTTTACGAGCAGTACTTC. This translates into CASSPGFYEQYF.

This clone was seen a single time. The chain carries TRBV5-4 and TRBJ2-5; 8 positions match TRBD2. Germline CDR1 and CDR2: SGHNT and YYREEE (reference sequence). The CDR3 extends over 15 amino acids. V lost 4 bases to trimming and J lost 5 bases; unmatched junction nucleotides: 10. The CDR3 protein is CASSPEGTRTETQYF. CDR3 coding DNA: TGTGCCAGCAGCCCTGAGGGGACTAGGACTGAGACCCAGTACTTC.

CDR3 amino acids: CASSSRSEQFF. For the CDR3, the DNA is TGTGCCAGCAGTTCCCGCAGTGAGCAGTTCTTC. The chain combines TRBV12-3 or TRBV12-4 with TRBJ2-1; no clear D gene. Trimming left V 4 bases short and J 9 bases short, with 7 bases between. This CDR3 has 11 amino acids.

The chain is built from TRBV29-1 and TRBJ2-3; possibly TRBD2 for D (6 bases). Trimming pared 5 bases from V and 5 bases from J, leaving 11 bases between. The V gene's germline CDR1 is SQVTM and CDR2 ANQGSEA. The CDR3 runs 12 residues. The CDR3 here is CSVLSGGDTQYF. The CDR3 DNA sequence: TGCAGCGTTCTTAGCGGAGGAGATACGCAGTATTTT.

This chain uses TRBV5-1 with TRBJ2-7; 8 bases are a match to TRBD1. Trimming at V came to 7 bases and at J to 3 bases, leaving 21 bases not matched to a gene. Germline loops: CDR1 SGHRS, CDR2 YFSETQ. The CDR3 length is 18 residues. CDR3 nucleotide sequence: TGCGCCAGCCCCCTTCGCAAGGGGGACAGGACCTTCAACTACGAGCAGTACTTC. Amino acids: CASPLRKGDRTFNYEQYF.

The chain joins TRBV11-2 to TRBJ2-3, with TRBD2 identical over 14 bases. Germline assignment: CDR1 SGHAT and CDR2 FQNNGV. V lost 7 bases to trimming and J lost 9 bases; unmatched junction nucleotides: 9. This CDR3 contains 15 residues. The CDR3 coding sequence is TGTGCCAGCACCCGACTAGCGGGGGGGCAAATAACGCAGTATTTT. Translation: CASTRLAGGQITQYF.

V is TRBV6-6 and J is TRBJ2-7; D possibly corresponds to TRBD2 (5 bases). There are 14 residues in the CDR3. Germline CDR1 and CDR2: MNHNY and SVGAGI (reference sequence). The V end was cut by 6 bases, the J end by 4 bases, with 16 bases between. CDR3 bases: TGTGCCAGCAGCTTCTTTGGCCGGGAATACGAGCAGTACTTC. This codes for CASSFFGREYEQYF.

The CDR3 DNA follows: TGCGCCAGCAGCCCCGGGGGCGGGGGCGAGACAGATACGCAGTATTTT. Its translation: CASSPGGGGETDTQYF. The chain carries TRBV5-1 and TRBJ2-3; weak D call: TRBD2 (7 bases). The CDR3 extends over 16 amino acids. Trimming cost V 4 bases and J 3 bases, with 18 bases left between them. CDR1 SGHRS and CDR2 YFSETQ come from the germline V gene.

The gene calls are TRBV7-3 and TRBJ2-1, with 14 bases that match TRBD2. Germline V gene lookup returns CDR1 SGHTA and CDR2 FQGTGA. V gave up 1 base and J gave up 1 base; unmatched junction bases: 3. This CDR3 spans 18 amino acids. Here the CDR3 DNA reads TGTGCCAGCAGCTTAAAGGGGACTAGCGGGAGTTCCTACAATGAGCAGTTCTTC. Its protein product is CASSLKGTSGSSYNEQFF.

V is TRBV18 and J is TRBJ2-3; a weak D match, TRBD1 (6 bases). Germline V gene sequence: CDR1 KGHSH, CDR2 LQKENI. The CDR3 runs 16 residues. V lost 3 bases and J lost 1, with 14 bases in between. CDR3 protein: CASSPRPGQGTDTQYF. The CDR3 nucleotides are TGTGCCAGCTCACCGCGTCCGGGACAAGGCACAGATACGCAGTATTTT.

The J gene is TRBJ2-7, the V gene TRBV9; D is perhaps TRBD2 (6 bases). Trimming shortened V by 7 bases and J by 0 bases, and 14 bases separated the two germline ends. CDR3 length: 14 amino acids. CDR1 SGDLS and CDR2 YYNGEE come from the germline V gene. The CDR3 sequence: CASGRELSSYEQYF. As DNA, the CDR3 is TGTGCCAGCGGACGGGAGCTGAGCTCCTACGAGCAGTACTTC. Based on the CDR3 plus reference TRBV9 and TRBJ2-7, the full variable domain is DSGVTQTPKHLITATGQRVTLRCSPRSGDLSVYWYQQSLDQGLQFLIQYYNGEERAKGNILERFSAQQFPDLHSELNLSSLELGDSALYFCASGRELSSYEQYFGPGTRLTVT.

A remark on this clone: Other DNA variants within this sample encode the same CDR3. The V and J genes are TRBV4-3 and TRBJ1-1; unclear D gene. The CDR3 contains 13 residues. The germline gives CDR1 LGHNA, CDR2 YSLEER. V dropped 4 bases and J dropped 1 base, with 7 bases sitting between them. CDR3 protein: CASSPRGNTEAFF. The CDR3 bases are TGCGCCAGCAGCCCCCGGGGGAACACTGAAGCTTTCTTT.

For the CDR3, the DNA is TGTGCCAGTAGTCCGGGACTAGCGGGAATCTACGAGCAGTACTTC. Translation: CASSPGLAGIYEQYF. This chain links TRBV19 with TRBJ2-7; 13 positions match TRBD2. The J segment lost 3 bases and the V segment lost 5 bases, leaving 4 bases of the junction unmatched. The CDR3 runs to 15 residues. CDR1 LNHDA and CDR2 SQIVND come from the germline V gene (reference sequence).

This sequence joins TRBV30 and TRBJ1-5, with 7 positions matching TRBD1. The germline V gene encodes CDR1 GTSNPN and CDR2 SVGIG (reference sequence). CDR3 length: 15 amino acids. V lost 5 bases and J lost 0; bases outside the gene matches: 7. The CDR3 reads CAWGETGFSNQPQHF. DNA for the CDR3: TGTGCCTGGGGGGAGACAGGGTTTAGCAATCAGCCCCAGCATTTT.

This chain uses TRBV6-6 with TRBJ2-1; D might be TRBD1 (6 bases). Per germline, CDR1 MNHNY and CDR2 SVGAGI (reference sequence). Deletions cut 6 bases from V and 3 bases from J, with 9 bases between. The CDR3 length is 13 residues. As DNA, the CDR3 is TGTGCCAGCAGCCAACAGGGCTACAATGAGCAGTTCTTC. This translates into CASSQQGYNEQFF.

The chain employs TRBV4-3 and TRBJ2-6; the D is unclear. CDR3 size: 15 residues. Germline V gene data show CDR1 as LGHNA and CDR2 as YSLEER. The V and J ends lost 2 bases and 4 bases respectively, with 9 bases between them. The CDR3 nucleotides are TGCGCCAGCAGCCAATTCAGGTTAGGGGCCAACGTCCTGACTTTC. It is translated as CASSQFRLGANVLTF.

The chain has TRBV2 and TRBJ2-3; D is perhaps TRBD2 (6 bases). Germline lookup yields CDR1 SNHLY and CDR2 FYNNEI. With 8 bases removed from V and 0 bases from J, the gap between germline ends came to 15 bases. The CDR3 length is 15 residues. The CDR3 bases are TGTGCCAGCCGGGGGAGGACATCTAGCACAGATACGCAGTATTTT. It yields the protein CASRGRTSSTDTQYF.

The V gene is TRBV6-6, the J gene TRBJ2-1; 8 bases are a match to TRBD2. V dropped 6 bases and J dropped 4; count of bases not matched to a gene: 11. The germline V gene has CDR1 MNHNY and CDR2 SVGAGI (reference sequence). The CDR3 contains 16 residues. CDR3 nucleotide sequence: TGTGCCAGCAGGCCCCTCGGGGGGGCCTTTTACAATGAGCAGTTCTTC. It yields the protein CASRPLGGAFYNEQFF.

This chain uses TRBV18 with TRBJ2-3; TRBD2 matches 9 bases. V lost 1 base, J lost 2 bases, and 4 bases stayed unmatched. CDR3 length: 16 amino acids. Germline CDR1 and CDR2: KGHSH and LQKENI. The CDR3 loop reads CASSPLSGGPTDTQYF. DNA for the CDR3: TGTGCCAGCTCACCACTGAGCGGGGGGCCCACAGATACGCAGTATTTT.

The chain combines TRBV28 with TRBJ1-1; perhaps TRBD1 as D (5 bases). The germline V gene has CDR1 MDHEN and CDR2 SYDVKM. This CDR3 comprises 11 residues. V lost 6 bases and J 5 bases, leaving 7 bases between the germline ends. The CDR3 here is CASRDNTEAFF. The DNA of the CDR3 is TGTGCCAGCAGGGACAATACTGAAGCTTTCTTT. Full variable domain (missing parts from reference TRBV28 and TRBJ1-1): DVKVTQSSRYLVKRTGEKVFLECVQDMDHENMFWYRQDPGLGLRLIYFSYDVKMKEKGDIPEGYSVSREKKERFSLILESASTNQTSMYLCASRDNTEAFFGQGTRLTVV.

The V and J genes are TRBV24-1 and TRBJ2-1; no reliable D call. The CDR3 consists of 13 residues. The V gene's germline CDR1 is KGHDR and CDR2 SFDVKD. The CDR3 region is CAALQATYNEQFF. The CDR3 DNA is TGTGCTGCGCTCCAGGCCACCTACAATGAGCAGTTCTTC.

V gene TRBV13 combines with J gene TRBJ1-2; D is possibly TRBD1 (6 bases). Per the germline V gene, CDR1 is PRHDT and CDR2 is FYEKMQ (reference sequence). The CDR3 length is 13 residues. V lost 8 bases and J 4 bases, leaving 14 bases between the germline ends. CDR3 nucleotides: TGTGCCAGCCGCTACAGGGAAAGCTATGGCTACACCTTC. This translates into CASRYRESYGYTF.

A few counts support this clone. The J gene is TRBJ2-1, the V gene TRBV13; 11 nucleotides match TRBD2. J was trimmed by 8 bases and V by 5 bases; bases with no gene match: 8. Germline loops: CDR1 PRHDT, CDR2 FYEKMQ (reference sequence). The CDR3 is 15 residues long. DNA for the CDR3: TGTGCCAGCAGCAATAGCGGGGGGGCCCTGGATGAGCAGTTCTTC. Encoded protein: CASSNSGGALDEQFF.

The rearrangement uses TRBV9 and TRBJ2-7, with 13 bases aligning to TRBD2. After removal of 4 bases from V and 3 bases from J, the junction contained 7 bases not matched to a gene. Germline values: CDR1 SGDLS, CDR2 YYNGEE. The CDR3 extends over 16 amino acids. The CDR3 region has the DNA TGTGCCAGCAGCCTTGATGGACTAGCGGGAGACTACGAGCAGTACTTC. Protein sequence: CASSLDGLAGDYEQYF.